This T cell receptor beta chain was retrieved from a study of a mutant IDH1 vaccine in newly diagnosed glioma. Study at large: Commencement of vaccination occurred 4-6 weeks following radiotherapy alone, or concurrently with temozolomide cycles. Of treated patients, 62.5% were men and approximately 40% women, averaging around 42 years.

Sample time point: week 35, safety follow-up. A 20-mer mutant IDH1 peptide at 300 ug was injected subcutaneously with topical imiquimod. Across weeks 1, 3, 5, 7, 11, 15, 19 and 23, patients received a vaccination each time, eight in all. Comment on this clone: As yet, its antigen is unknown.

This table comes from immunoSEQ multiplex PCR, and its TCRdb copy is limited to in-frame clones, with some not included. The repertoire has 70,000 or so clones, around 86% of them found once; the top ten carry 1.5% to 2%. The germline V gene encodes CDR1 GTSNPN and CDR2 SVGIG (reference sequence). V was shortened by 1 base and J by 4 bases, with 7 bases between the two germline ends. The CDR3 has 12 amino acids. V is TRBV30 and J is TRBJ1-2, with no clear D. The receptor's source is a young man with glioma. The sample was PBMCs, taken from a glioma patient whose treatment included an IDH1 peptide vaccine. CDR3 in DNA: TGTGCCTGGAGTGAGACATCCTATGGCTACACCTTC. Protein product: CAWSETSYGYTF.